One TCR beta chain is described in this entry. This sample was taken from a study of shared clonotypes between healthy human individuals. CD45RO-negative, CCR7-positively selected cells formed the naive CD8 fraction, excluding terminally differentiated effector memory CD45RA+ cells. The method was immunoSEQ multiplex PCR; TCRdb's version includes in-frame clones alone and lacks a portion of them. The sample lists about 580,000 clones; roughly 98% were seen once. Sequenced sample: naive CD8+ T cells sorted from blood. The source is a man aged 25-40 years in good health.

This chain's CDR3 is CASSLESMEKLFF. CDR3 nucleotide sequence: TGTGCCAGCAGCTTAGAGTCGATGGAAAAACTGTTTTTT. This chain links TRBV13 with TRBJ1-4; D ambiguous. The V end was cut by 1 base, the J end by 8 bases, with 8 bases between. Germline V lookup: CDR1 PRHDT, CDR2 FYEKMQ (reference sequence). The CDR3 length is 13 residues. The variable domain in full, with the rest retrieved from reference TRBV13 and TRBJ1-4, is AAGVIQSPRHLIKEKRETATLKCYPIPRHDTVYWYQQGPGQDPQFLISFYEKMQSDKGSIPDRFSAQQFSDYHSELNMSSLELGDSALYFCASSLESMEKLFFGSGTQLSVL.